This entry describes one TCR beta chain. As yet, its antigen is unknown. The ends lost 4 bases at V and 1 base at J; junction bases unmatched: 8. The CDR3 consists of 16 residues. The germline V gene has CDR1 SGHDN and CDR2 FVKESK. Caucasian, healthy and from Russia, the donors were aged between about 6 and 90. Per sample, extraction of total RNA gave at least 5.5 micrograms in every case. Primers used in a second PCR of about 7 to 11 cycles were a sample-barcoded 5' primer and a J-beta primer mix. TCRdb ran MiXCR on the 5' RACE reads and lists one entry per CDR3 protein. The table records approximately 1,100,000 distinct CDR3 sequences, 40% to 50% of them present only once. The data belong to a study of blood T cells in healthy people across ages. Findings and caveats of the study: Measured against age, TCR beta diversity per million T cells decreased in a roughly linear manner. What prevented conclusive comparison of naive and antigen-experienced cells was that PBMCs were unsorted.

This TCR was recovered from a woman aged 60 to 75 in good health. Sequencing was done on a sample of blood. This chain connects TRBV14 to TRBJ2-7; TRBD2 matches at 9 bases. DNA for the CDR3: TGTGCCAGCAGCCGAGACTTAGCGGGAGCTTCCTACGAGCAGTACTTC. This translates into CASSRDLAGASYEQYF.